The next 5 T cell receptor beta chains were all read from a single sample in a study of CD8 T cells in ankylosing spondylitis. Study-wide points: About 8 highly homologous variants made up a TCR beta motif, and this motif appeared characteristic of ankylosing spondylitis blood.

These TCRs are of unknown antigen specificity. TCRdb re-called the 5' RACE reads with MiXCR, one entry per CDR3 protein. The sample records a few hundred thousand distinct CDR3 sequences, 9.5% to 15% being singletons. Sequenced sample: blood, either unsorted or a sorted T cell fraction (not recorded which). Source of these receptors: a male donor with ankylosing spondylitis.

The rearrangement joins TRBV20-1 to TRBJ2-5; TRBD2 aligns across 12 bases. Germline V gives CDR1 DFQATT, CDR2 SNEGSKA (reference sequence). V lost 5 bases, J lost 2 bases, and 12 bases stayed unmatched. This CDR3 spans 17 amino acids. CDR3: CSAHAPGLAGLQETQYF. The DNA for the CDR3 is TGCAGTGCTCATGCCCCAGGACTAGCGGGATTACAAGAGACCCAGTACTTC.

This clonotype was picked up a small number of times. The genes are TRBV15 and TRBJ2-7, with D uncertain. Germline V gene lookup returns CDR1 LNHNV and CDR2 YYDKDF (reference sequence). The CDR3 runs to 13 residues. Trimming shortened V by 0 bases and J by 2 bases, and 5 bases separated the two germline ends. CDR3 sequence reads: CATSRDRPYEQYF. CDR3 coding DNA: TGTGCCACCAGCAGAGACAGACCCTACGAGCAGTACTTC.

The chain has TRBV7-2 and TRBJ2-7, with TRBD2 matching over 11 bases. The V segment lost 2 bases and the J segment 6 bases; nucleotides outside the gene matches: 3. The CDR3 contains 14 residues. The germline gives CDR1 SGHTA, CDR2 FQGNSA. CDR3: CASSLTSGSPEQYV. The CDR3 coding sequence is TGTGCCAGCAGCTTAACTAGCGGGAGTCCCGAGCAGTACGTC.

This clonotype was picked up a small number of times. The CDR3 loop is CASSSTGISNQPQHF. CDR3 bases: TGTGCCAGCAGCTCGACAGGAATAAGCAATCAGCCCCAGCATTTT. The chain has TRBV7-2 and TRBJ1-5; possible D gene TRBD1, 6 bases. This CDR3 is 15 amino acids long. Germline-derived CDR1 and CDR2 are SGHTA and FQGNSA. Between the trimmed V and J ends, which lost 4 bases and 1 base, there was a span of 11 bases.

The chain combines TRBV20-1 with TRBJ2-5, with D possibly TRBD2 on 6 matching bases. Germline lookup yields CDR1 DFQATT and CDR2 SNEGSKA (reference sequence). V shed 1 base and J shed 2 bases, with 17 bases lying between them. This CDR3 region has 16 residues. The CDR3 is CSARGGLHIPQETQYF. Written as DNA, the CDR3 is TGCAGTGCTAGAGGGGGACTCCATATACCTCAAGAGACCCAGTACTTC.